The 27 T cell receptor beta chains reported below all come from one sample, sequenced in a study of CD8 T cells in Susac syndrome. RNA, at about 0.45 to 1 ug, was reverse transcribed with random hexamers. TCRdb independently ran MiXCR on the immunoSEQ multiplex PCR reads; one entry per CDR3 protein. This repertoire shows 330,000 or so distinct CDR3 sequences, 65% to 90% found once; its top ten account for roughly 0.22%. The sequenced sample consisted of CD8+ T cells from PBMCs. The origin of the receptors is a human donor with multiple sclerosis.

The CDR3 sequence: CASSYSGQEETQYF. The CDR3 DNA follows: TGTGCCAGCAGTTACTCGGGACAGGAGGAGACCCAGTACTTC. This chain uses TRBV6-5 with TRBJ2-5; 8 nucleotides agree with TRBD1. The ends lost 0 bases at V and 5 bases at J; junction bases unmatched: 2. CDR1 is MNHEY, CDR2 SVGAGI, per germline. The length of the CDR3 is 14 residues.

The V call is TRBV4-3, the J call TRBJ1-2; TRBD1 agrees at 10 bases. The germline V gene has CDR1 LGHNA and CDR2 YSLEER. The CDR3 is made up of 15 amino acids. Losses at the gene ends were 2 bases for V and 6 bases for J; bases not matched to a gene: 6. The CDR3 coding sequence is TGCGCCAGCAGCCAATCCAGGACAGGGGGGGATGGCTACACCTTC. This encodes CASSQSRTGGDGYTF.

This chain connects TRBV7-8 to TRBJ2-2, with 7 bases lining up with TRBD2. The CDR3 loop spans 15 amino acids. The V segment lost 3 bases and the J segment 12 bases; nucleotides outside the gene matches: 13. Germline V gene sequence: CDR1 SGHVS, CDR2 FQNEAQ. The CDR3 DNA follows: TGTGCCAGCAGCTTCTGGGACTACGACCCATCGAAGCTGTTTTTT. Its protein is CASSFWDYDPSKLFF.

The J gene is TRBJ2-1, the V gene TRBV19; D perhaps matches TRBD1 (5 bases). The germline V and J ends were trimmed by 5 bases and 0 bases, with 14 bases remaining between them. The CDR3 extends over 16 amino acids. From germline, CDR1 is LNHDA and CDR2 SQIVND (reference sequence). Here the CDR3 reads CASSPQALNSYNEQFF. The CDR3, as DNA: TGTGCCAGTAGTCCACAGGCGTTAAACTCCTACAATGAGCAGTTCTTC.

The gene calls are TRBV5-1 and TRBJ1-4; D remains ambiguous. V was cut by 0 bases and J by 2 bases, with 5 bases left in between. The CDR3 has 14 amino acids. Per germline, CDR1 SGHRS and CDR2 YFSETQ. CDR3 DNA: TGCGCCAGCAGCTTGGCCGGGACTAATGAAAAACTGTTTTTT. Its translation: CASSLAGTNEKLFF.

The gene calls are TRBV6-2 or TRBV6-3 and TRBJ2-7, with D hard to call. In germline, CDR1 is MNHEY, CDR2 SVGEGT. CDR3 length: 16 amino acids. The ends were cut back, 6 bases at V and 0 bases at J, with 18 bases in the middle. CDR3 residues: CASRKGPAESSYEQYF. Here the CDR3 DNA reads TGTGCCAGCAGGAAGGGCCCCGCCGAGAGCTCCTACGAGCAGTACTTC.

The chain uses TRBV4-3 and TRBJ2-6; D unresolved. This CDR3 comprises 16 residues. From germline, CDR1 is LGHNA and CDR2 YSLEER. The germline V and J ends were trimmed by 0 bases and 1 base, with 7 bases remaining between them. The CDR3 DNA reads as TGCGCCAGCAGCCAAGACTCGGTGTCTGGGGCCAACGTCCTGACTTTC. Protein: CASSQDSVSGANVLTF.

The chain employs TRBV28 and TRBJ1-1, with D possibly being TRBD1 (5 bases). This CDR3 comprises 13 residues. Deletions cut 6 bases from V and 2 bases from J, with 10 bases between. CDR1 is MDHEN, CDR2 SYDVKM, per germline. CDR3 sequence (DNA): TGTGCCAGCAGGATATGGGGCAACACTGAAGCTTTCTTT. Translated: CASRIWGNTEAFF.

V usage is TRBV5-6 and J usage is TRBJ1-1; D remains unclear. The V and J ends lost 2 bases and 1 base respectively, with 6 bases between them. In germline, CDR1 is SGHDT, CDR2 YYEEEE. This CDR3 comprises 13 residues. The CDR3 reads CASSFQTNTEAFF. CDR3 DNA sequence: TGTGCCAGCAGCTTCCAAACGAACACTGAAGCTTTCTTT.

The chain employs TRBV9 and TRBJ2-2, with 8 bases lining up with TRBD1. Germline CDR1 is SGDLS and CDR2 is YYNGEE. The V gene end was trimmed by 5 bases and the J gene end by 7 bases; junction bases not matched to a gene: 4. The CDR3 length is 13 residues. Written as DNA, the CDR3 is TGTGCCAGCAGACCAGGGGGCGACGGGGAGCTGTTTTTT. Translating gives CASRPGGDGELFF.

This chain links TRBV9 with TRBJ1-3; unclear D gene. This CDR3 has 15 residues. Per the germline V gene, CDR1 is SGDLS and CDR2 is YYNGEE. V lost 2 bases to trimming and J lost 2 bases, with 11 bases between them. The CDR3 sequence is CASSVGRGTGNTIYF. The CDR3 region has the DNA TGTGCCAGCAGCGTTGGACGGGGAACTGGAAACACCATATATTTT.

This clonotype was counted once. The junction and the germline gene differ at one end; a read error may be behind it. This sequence joins TRBV12-3 or TRBV12-4 and TRBJ2-7; no clear D gene. The CDR3 runs 14 residues. CDR3 nucleotides: TGTGCCAGCCTGGGCAGTACCAACTCCAACGAGCAGTACTTC. This codes for CASLGSTNSNEQYF.

The chain recombines TRBV24-1 with TRBJ2-3; the D gene is possibly TRBD2 (5 bases). Germline lookup yields CDR1 KGHDR and CDR2 SFDVKD. This CDR3 has 15 amino acids. Trimming took off 3 bases at V and 4 bases at J, with 13 bases between the two ends. CDR3 region: CATSDISDGADTQYF. DNA for the CDR3: TGTGCCACCAGTGATATCTCGGACGGGGCAGATACGCAGTATTTT.

This chain connects TRBV27 to TRBJ2-1; TRBD2 agrees at 10 bases. The CDR3 is 16 residues long. V shed 5 bases, J shed 2 bases, and the junction held 6 bases outside the gene matches. The germline gives CDR1 MNHEY, CDR2 SMNVEV (reference sequence). CDR3 region: CASSLYTSGTYNEQFF. CDR3 coding DNA: TGTGCCAGCAGTCTCTACACTAGCGGGACCTACAATGAGCAGTTCTTC.

The J gene is TRBJ2-3, the V gene TRBV29-1, with D unclear. In germline, CDR1 is SQVTM, CDR2 ANQGSEA. V was trimmed by 4 bases and J by 2 bases, leaving 13 bases between them. The CDR3 has 14 amino acids. The CDR3 loop reads CSVGGGINTDTQYF. In nucleotides, the CDR3 is TGCAGCGTTGGAGGTGGAATTAACACAGATACGCAGTATTTT.

The chain joins TRBV9 to TRBJ1-5; D remains unclear. The CDR3 is made up of 15 amino acids. CDR1 is SGDLS, CDR2 YYNGEE, per germline. Trimming pared 5 bases from V and 0 bases from J, leaving 12 bases between. The CDR3 DNA reads as TGTGCCAGCAGACCCCCATCGGTTAGCAATCAGCCCCAGCATTTT. It encodes CASRPPSVSNQPQHF.

The rearrangement links TRBV4-1 to TRBJ1-1; perhaps TRBD1 as D (6 bases). CDR3 length equals 16 residues. Germline V gene data show CDR1 as MGHRA and CDR2 as YSYEKL. With 2 bases removed from V and 1 base from J, the gap between germline ends came to 14 bases. This CDR3 reads CASSQTTGSSNTEAFF. CDR3 nucleotide sequence: TGCGCCAGCAGCCAAACAACAGGGTCCTCGAACACTGAAGCTTTCTTT.

The chain carries TRBV18 and TRBJ1-6, with D perhaps matching TRBD1 (6 bases). CDR1 KGHSH and CDR2 LQKENI come from the germline V gene. The CDR3 contains 19 residues. Trimming removed 0 bases from V and 0 bases from J, with 15 bases in between. The CDR3 region has the DNA TGTGCCAGCTCACCACCGAGGACAGACGGGAGCTCCTATAATTCACCCCTCCACTTT. This codes for CASSPPRTDGSSYNSPLHF.

The chain joins TRBV27 to TRBJ1-2; 10 bases match TRBD1. Germline loops: CDR1 MNHEY, CDR2 SMNVEV (reference sequence). J lost 7 bases, V lost 3 bases, and 8 bases had no gene match. CDR3 length equals 15 residues. The CDR3 nucleotides read TGTGCCAGCAGTTTGGACAGGGGGATGCCCTCTGGCTACACCTTC. Its translation: CASSLDRGMPSGYTF.

The V call is TRBV7-3, the J call TRBJ2-2, with TRBD2 identical over 10 bases. V dropped 5 bases and J dropped 2; count of bases not matched to a gene: 5. From germline, CDR1 is SGHTA and CDR2 FQGTGA. CDR3 length: 16 amino acids. The CDR3 protein is CASSHRLAGNTGELFF. CDR3 nucleotides: TGTGCCAGCAGCCACCGACTAGCGGGTAACACCGGGGAGCTGTTTTTT.

This chain joins TRBV27 and TRBJ1-2; a possible D gene is TRBD1 (5 bases). CDR3 length: 13 amino acids. V lost 3 bases and J 7 bases, leaving 12 bases between the germline ends. Germline lookup yields CDR1 MNHEY and CDR2 SMNVEV (reference sequence). For the CDR3, the DNA is TGTGCCAGCAGTTTCGGGGGACGACTTGGCTACACCTTC. Its protein product is CASSFGGRLGYTF.

The V gene is TRBV30, the J gene TRBJ2-2; 10 nucleotides line up with TRBD2. The CDR3 runs 14 residues. The J segment lost 3 bases and the V segment lost 5 bases, leaving 3 bases of the junction unmatched. The germline V gene has CDR1 GTSNPN and CDR2 SVGIG (reference sequence). The CDR3 sequence is CAWEREGYTGELFF. The CDR3 nucleotides read TGTGCCTGGGAGCGGGAGGGCTACACCGGGGAGCTGTTTTTT.

This clonotype showed up just once. V usage is TRBV7-6 and J usage is TRBJ2-7; the D gene is possibly TRBD1 (6 bases). Trimming removed 2 bases at V and 2 bases at J, with 13 bases between. The CDR3 has 15 residues. CDR1 is SGHVS and CDR2 is FNYEAQ in the germline V gene. For the CDR3, the DNA is TGTGCCAGCAGCTTATTAACAGGGCAAACCTACGAGCAGTACTTC. Encoded protein: CASSLLTGQTYEQYF.

The chain combines TRBV5-1 with TRBJ2-6, with D unclear. V lost 4 bases, J lost 3 bases, and 20 bases lay in between. CDR3 size: 18 residues. From germline, CDR1 is SGHRS and CDR2 YFSETQ. The CDR3 loop is CASSPWSPNFLGANVLTF. The CDR3 coding sequence is TGCGCCAGCAGCCCATGGTCTCCAAACTTTCTTGGGGCCAACGTCCTGACTTTC.

This rearrangement joins TRBV7-9 to TRBJ2-7; 15 bases agree with TRBD2. CDR1 and CDR2 (germline): SEHNR, FQNEAQ (reference sequence). The CDR3 length is 19 residues. V dropped 4 bases and J dropped 0; count of bases not matched to a gene: 10. The CDR3 DNA follows: TGTGCCAGCAGCTCTCGGACTAGCGGGAGGGCCCTCTACTCCTACGAGCAGTACTTC. Its translation is CASSSRTSGRALYSYEQYF.

This clonotype has a handful of counts. The chain combines TRBV28 with TRBJ2-3; D gene uncertain. This CDR3 spans 14 amino acids. CDR1 is MDHEN, CDR2 SYDVKM, per germline. V was trimmed by 2 bases and J by 6 bases, leaving 12 bases between them. DNA of the CDR3: TGTGCCAGCAGTTTAAGTGGCCGAACGGATACGCAGTATTTT. It is translated as CASSLSGRTDTQYF.

In nucleotides, the CDR3 is TGTGCCAGCAGAGCTCACAGGGGAGGAGGCTACACCTTC. Translation: CASRAHRGGGYTF. This chain joins TRBV7-2 and TRBJ1-2; 7 bases are a match to TRBD1. V was pared by 6 bases and J by 8 bases, with 9 bases of the junction left unmatched. The CDR3 consists of 13 residues. Germline-derived CDR1 and CDR2 are SGHTA and FQGNSA.